This TCR beta chain was captured in a study of PD-L1 blockade in urothelial cancer. Study-level information: Bladder-origin urothelial cancer in males covered most of the roughly 29 patients.

CDR1 and CDR2 from the germline V gene are MNHNY and SVGAGI (reference sequence). Trimming pared 2 bases from V and 7 bases from J, leaving 14 bases between. The CDR3 length is 14 residues. Sequencing used immunoSEQ multiplex PCR; TCRdb keeps in-frame clones, though not all of them. The table includes tens of thousands of clones, roughly 84% detected once. As for time point: pretreatment peripheral blood. Between 1 and 8 samples per patient were obtained, pretreatment and on-treatment. The chain has TRBV6-6 and TRBJ1-1, with a weak D call TRBD1 (5 bases). The source of this sequence is a woman aged 70-85 years with urothelial cancer. Here the sequenced sample was PBMCs, taken around atezolizumab (anti-PD-L1) treatment. CDR3 sequence reads: CASSYREGFNEAFF. The CDR3 DNA follows: TGTGCCAGCAGTTACAGGGAGGGGTTTAATGAAGCTTTCTTT.